A selection of T cell receptor beta chains follows, all from one sample in a study of cytomegalovirus exposure and HLA in healthy donors. The method was immunoSEQ multiplex PCR; TCRdb's version includes in-frame clones alone and lacks a portion of them. The sample holds about 99,000 clones, 79% seen once. Specimen: PBMCs. These TCRs come from a male donor in good health and CMV-seropositive. Both conserved end residues are part of each CDR3. The D gene is left open where the match is weak. Clone size is shown for a subset of rows, as once, few, many or a class of expanded clone.

v_call	j_call	d_call	clone_size	cdr3_nt	cdr3_aa
TRBV9	TRBJ1-6	TRBD1	-	TGTGCCAGCAGTGGGGGACAGCATAATTCACCCCTCCACTTT	CASSGGQHNSPLHF
TRBV5-6	TRBJ2-1	TRBD2	-	TGTGCCAGCAGCTTGTCGCCTAGCGGGGGATACAATGAGCAGTTCTTC	CASSLSPSGGYNEQFF
TRBV27	TRBJ1-2	-	once	TGTGCCAGCAGTTCACGACAGGTTAACTATGGCTACACCTTC	CASSSRQVNYGYTF
TRBV6-5	TRBJ2-1	TRBD1	once	TGTGCCAGCAGTTACCGGGACAGGGTCAATGAGCAGTTCTTC	CASSYRDRVNEQFF
TRBV5-1	TRBJ2-7	-	-	TGCGCCAGCAGCTCAGGCCTCCGCCTAACAGGTTACGAGCAGTACTTC	CASSSGLRLTGYEQYF
TRBV12-5	TRBJ2-7	TRBD1	-	TGTGCTAGTGGTTTTCGCGACAGGGGCGACGAGCAGTACTTC	CASGFRDRGDEQYF
TRBV4-1	TRBJ2-7	-	-	TGCGCCAGCAGCCAATCCCGGACAGCGCCCTACGAGCAGTACTTC	CASSQSRTAPYEQYF
TRBV21-1	TRBJ1-5	-	-	TGTGCCAGCAGCAAAGTTGAACACTATAGCAATCAGCCCCAGCATTTT	CASSKVEHYSNQPQHF
TRBV2	TRBJ2-2	-	-	TGTGCCAGCCGGAGGGGTTTTGGCACCGGGGAGCTGTTTTTT	CASRRGFGTGELFF
TRBV12-5	TRBJ2-7	-	-	TGTGCTAGTGGTTCATCCAGCTACGAGCAGTACTTC	CASGSSSYEQYF
TRBV29-1	TRBJ1-3	-	-	TGCAGCGTTGAGAGCGGCTCTGGAAACACCATATATTTT	CSVESGSGNTIYF
TRBV25-1	TRBJ2-1	-	-	TGTGCCAGCAGTGACCGGGGACACCTAGCTTCCAATGAGCAGTTCTTC	CASSDRGHLASNEQFF
TRBV30	TRBJ1-5	TRBD1	-	TGTGCCTGGAGTGTACTAAGGGGGACAGAGTATAGCAATCAGCCCCAGCATTTT	CAWSVLRGTEYSNQPQHF
TRBV6-6	TRBJ2-1	TRBD2	-	TGTGCCAGCAGTTACATAGCGGGGCCTCTCAATGAGCAGTTCTTC	CASSYIAGPLNEQFF
TRBV2	TRBJ1-6	TRBD1	-	TGTGCCAGCAGGACAGAGGGACAGGATAATTCACCCCTCCACTTT	CASRTEGQDNSPLHF
TRBV6-6	TRBJ1-6	TRBD1	-	TGTGCCAGCAGTCAGACAGGGAGTAAATCACCCCTCCACTTT	CASSQTGSKSPLHF
TRBV27	TRBJ2-1	TRBD1	-	TGTGCCAGCAGCCGTATTTACTTTGACAGGGGTGGCAATGAGCAGTTCTTC	CASSRIYFDRGGNEQFF
TRBV4-1	TRBJ1-6	-	-	TGCGCCAGCAGCCAAGAACAATTAAACTATAATTCACCCCTCCACTTT	CASSQEQLNYNSPLHF
TRBV4-1	TRBJ1-1	TRBD1	-	TGCGCCAGCAGCCAAGAAACAGGGGTAGACACTGAAGCTTTCTTT	CASSQETGVDTEAFF
TRBV9	TRBJ1-4	-	-	TGTGCCAGCAGCAGAGGACAGAATGAAAAACTGTTTTTT	CASSRGQNEKLFF
TRBV2	TRBJ2-7	-	-	TGTGCCAGCTCAGGACTCTTGGAGTACTTC	CASSGLLEYF
TRBV5-1	TRBJ1-1	-	-	TGCGCCAGCAGCCCGGATTCAGGAGCTTTCTTT	CASSPDSGAFF
TRBV9	TRBJ2-7	TRBD1	-	TGTGCCAGCAGCCCGCGGACAGGGGAGAAGCAGTACTTC	CASSPRTGEKQYF
TRBV7-2	TRBJ2-7	TRBD1	-	TGTGCCAGCAGCTTAAGCGGCGACAGGGCCTACGAGCAGTACTTC	CASSLSGDRAYEQYF
TRBV6-5	TRBJ1-6	-	-	TGTGCCAGCACGCAGGGTCGTGATTCACCCCTCCACTTT	CASTQGRDSPLHF
TRBV18	TRBJ1-2	TRBD1	-	TGTGCCAGCTCACCCGAGAGACAGGGTGCTTCTACCTATGGCTACACCTTC	CASSPERQGASTYGYTF
TRBV7-9	TRBJ1-1	TRBD1	-	TGTGCCAGCAGCATAAAGGGGGCTGGCGGCACTGAAGCTTTCTTT	CASSIKGAGGTEAFF
TRBV7-9	TRBJ1-6	-	few	TGTGCCAGCAGCCCAGACAGTCTTAATTCACCCCTCCACTTT	CASSPDSLNSPLHF
TRBV4-1	TRBJ1-1	-	-	TGCGCCAGCAGCCAAAGTGCAGGGGAAGCTTTCTTT	CASSQSAGEAFF
TRBV27	TRBJ1-4	TRBD1	-	TGTGCCAGCAGTCCTTTACAGGGGGCGCGGGGAAAACTGTTTTTT	CASSPLQGARGKLFF
TRBV7-8	TRBJ2-7	TRBD2	-	TGTGCCAGCAGCTTTGGACTAGCCTACGAGCAGTACTTC	CASSFGLAYEQYF
TRBV7-2	TRBJ1-6	-	-	TGTGCCAGCAGCTTAGAGGGAGGGCGAAGCTCCTATAATTCACCCCTCCACTTT	CASSLEGGRSSYNSPLHF